The 16 T cell receptor beta chains listed next were all sequenced from one sample in a study of identical twins. Via MiXCR, TCRdb re-called the 5' RACE reads, giving one row per CDR3 protein. The table lists 1.5 million to 2 million distinct CDR3 sequences, under 35% of them singletons. Material: cord blood. The receptors come from a newborn girl in good health.

The chain recombines TRBV28 with TRBJ2-3, with D possibly being TRBD1 or TRBD2 (5 bases each). CDR1 and CDR2 from the germline V gene are MDHEN and SYDVKM. The V end lost 7 bases, the J end lost 0 bases, and 11 bases lay between the germline ends. This CDR3 has 14 amino acids. CDR3 protein: CASNQGPSTDTQYF. CDR3 bases: TGTGCCAGCAATCAGGGACCTAGCACAGATACGCAGTATTTT.

Only a few counts were recorded for this clonotype. The chain carries TRBV12-3 or TRBV12-4 and TRBJ2-3; 9 bases align to TRBD1. After removal of 7 bases from V and 5 bases from J, the junction contained 13 bases not matched to a gene. CDR3 length: 16 residues. CDR3 loop: CASTIGQGLVVDTQYF. The CDR3 DNA reads as TGTGCCAGCACCATCGGACAGGGGCTAGTCGTAGATACGCAGTATTTT.

This clonotype was observed a handful of times. The rearrangement links TRBV6-1 to TRBJ1-2; D remains unclear. Germline assignment: CDR1 MNHNS and CDR2 SASEGT. The CDR3 extends over 13 amino acids. Between the trimmed V and J ends, which lost 8 bases and 0 bases, there was a span of 10 bases. The CDR3 here is CASGELANYGYTF. The CDR3 nucleotides read TGTGCCAGCGGGGAGTTAGCTAACTATGGCTACACCTTC.

This chain uses TRBV6-6 with TRBJ1-1; 9 bases fit TRBD1. CDR3 size: 14 residues. J lost 5 bases, V lost 7 bases, and 8 bases had no gene match. Germline loops: CDR1 MNHNY, CDR2 SVGAGI (reference sequence). In nucleotides, the CDR3 is TGTGCCAGCACTAACCGGGACAGGGAAACTGAAGCTTTCTTT. Its translation: CASTNRDRETEAFF.

The rearrangement uses TRBV5-1 and TRBJ2-5; the D gene is possibly TRBD2 (5 bases). Germline CDR1 SGHRS, CDR2 YFSETQ. V lost 0 bases, J lost 2 bases, and 11 bases lay in between. The CDR3 totals 15 residues. CDR3 sequence (DNA): TGCGCCAGCAGCTTGGGGACTGCTATACAAGAGACCCAGTACTTC. Its protein is CASSLGTAIQETQYF.

The rearrangement links TRBV20-1 to TRBJ1-5; 8 bases are shared with TRBD1. In germline, CDR1 is DFQATT, CDR2 SNEGSKA (reference sequence). The CDR3 extends over 17 amino acids. V dropped 1 base and J dropped 2; count of bases not matched to a gene: 10. The CDR3 DNA sequence: TGCAGTGCTAGAGCCGCAGGGGGCGGGGGGGGCAATCAGCCCCAGCATTTT. It is translated as CSARAAGGGGGNQPQHF.

The rearrangement uses TRBV29-1 and TRBJ2-5; a weak D match, TRBD1 (6 bases). Germline loops: CDR1 SQVTM, CDR2 ANQGSEA. Trimming left V 2 bases short and J 1 base short, with 14 bases between. The CDR3 has 15 residues. The CDR3 bases are TGCAGCGTTGAAAGGACGACAGGTCCCCAAGAGACCCAGTACTTC. It specifies CSVERTTGPQETQYF. Drawing the rest from reference TRBV29-1 and TRBJ2-5, the complete variable domain is SAVISQKPSRDICQRGTSLTIQCQVDSQVTMMFWYRQQPGQSLTLIATANQGSEATYESGFVIDKFPISRPNLTFSTLTVSNMSPEDSSIYLCSVERTTGPQETQYFGPGTRLLVL.

In this sample, this clonotype turned up a few times. CDR3: CASSERTGGQPQHF. The CDR3 DNA is TGTGCCAGCAGTGAGAGGACAGGGGGCCAGCCCCAGCATTTT. This rearrangement joins TRBV2 to TRBJ1-5; 11 bases are a match to TRBD1. The germline CDR1 and CDR2 sequences are SNHLY and FYNNEI. V was pared by 3 bases and J by 7 bases, with 2 bases of the junction left unmatched. The length of the CDR3 is 14 residues. The whole variable domain, filled in from reference TRBV2 and TRBJ1-5, reads EPEVTQTPSHQVTQMGQEVILRCVPISNHLYFYWYRQILGQKVEFLVSFYNNEISEKSEIFDDQFSVERPDGSNFTLKIRSTKLEDSAMYFCASSERTGGQPQHFGDGTRLSIL.

This clonotype has only a few counts. The rearrangement uses TRBV4-1 and TRBJ1-1; 7 positions match TRBD1. CDR1 MGHRA and CDR2 YSYEKL come from the germline V gene. The CDR3 spans 16 residues. J lost 6 bases, V lost 4 bases, and 14 bases had no gene match. CDR3 DNA sequence: TGCGCCAGCAGCCCCCACAGGGGCGAGGGCTTGGCTGAAGCTTTCTTT. Encoded protein: CASSPHRGEGLAEAFF.

V usage is TRBV3-1 and J usage is TRBJ2-1; D gene unclear. This CDR3 has 13 amino acids. With 4 bases removed from V and 4 bases from J, the gap between germline ends came to 8 bases. Germline V gene sequence: CDR1 LGHDT, CDR2 YNNKEL (reference sequence). The CDR3 DNA sequence: TGTGCCAGCAGCCGGCCCGAGTACAATGAGCAGTTCTTC. It translates to CASSRPEYNEQFF.

This clonotype was counted a few times. The chain carries TRBV19 and TRBJ2-1; 13 bases match TRBD2. V was clipped by 7 bases and J by 3 bases; unmatched bases: 3. CDR1 and CDR2 (germline): LNHDA, SQIVND (reference sequence). The CDR3 is made up of 15 amino acids. The CDR3: CASIRTSGGYNEQFF. Written as DNA, the CDR3 is TGTGCCAGTATCCGGACTAGCGGGGGCTACAATGAGCAGTTCTTC. Together with reference TRBV19 and TRBJ2-1, the CDR3 gives the full variable domain: DGGITQSPKYLFRKEGQNVTLSCEQNLNHDAMYWYRQDPGQGLRLIYYSQIVNDFQKGDIAEGYSVSREKKESFPLTVTSAQKNPTAFYLCASIRTSGGYNEQFFGPGTRLTVL.

Note on this clonotype: It may be a read error: a sequence one base away is much more abundant. The genes are TRBV29-1 and TRBJ2-1; no clear D. The germline CDR1 and CDR2 sequences are SQVTM and ANQGSEA. V lost 3 bases to trimming and J lost 0 bases, with 9 bases between them. The CDR3 loop spans 14 amino acids. Written as DNA, the CDR3 is TGCAGCGTTGACGCATTAAGCTCCTACAATGAGCAGTTCTTC. Its translation is CSVDALSSYNEQFF.

J is TRBJ2-7 and V is TRBV10-3; D is undetermined. CDR3 length equals 15 residues. V lost 4 bases and J lost 0, with 13 bases in between. Germline-derived CDR1 and CDR2 are ENHRY and SYGVKD. The CDR3 is CAISAARSSSYEQYF. The CDR3, as DNA: TGTGCCATCAGTGCGGCCCGAAGCAGCTCCTACGAGCAGTACTTC.

This chain joins TRBV20-1 and TRBJ1-1; D is unclear. CDR1 is DFQATT, CDR2 SNEGSKA, per germline (reference sequence). The CDR3 spans 11 residues. Trimming stripped 5 bases from V and 5 bases from J, with 9 bases between. CDR3 nucleotides: TGCAGTGCTGGGAAAGTAACTGAAGCTTTCTTT. Translating it yields CSAGKVTEAFF.

The V and J genes are TRBV5-6 and TRBJ2-1, with D hard to call. The CDR3 runs to 17 residues. The germline V and J ends were trimmed by 7 bases and 5 bases, with 25 bases remaining between them. Germline lookup yields CDR1 SGHDT and CDR2 YYEEEE. The CDR3 loop is CASADNRKGGSHNEQFF. The CDR3 DNA reads as TGTGCCAGCGCCGATAACCGAAAGGGCGGATCCCACAATGAGCAGTTCTTC.

The table lists this clonotype with a few counts. J is TRBJ1-4 and V is TRBV16; maybe TRBD1 (5 bases). V was cut by 2 bases and J by 0 bases, with 19 bases left in between. Per the germline V gene, CDR1 is KGHSY and CDR2 is FQNENV. This CDR3 region has 19 residues. CDR3 loop: CASSQGGSRLPATNEKLFF. The CDR3 DNA follows: TGTGCCAGCAGCCAAGGGGGGAGCCGCCTGCCTGCAACTAATGAAAAACTGTTTTTT.